The 27 T cell receptor beta chains presented below share a single source sample, sequenced in a study of immune heterogeneity within non-small cell lung tumors. Template material comprised bulk tumor genomic DNA at 600 ng per sample. Spaced far apart, several biopsies were taken from each primary tumor during surgery. Curative operations were performed on patients who had untreated, newly diagnosed non-small cell lung cancer. It was with 32 V and 13 J primers that multiplex PCR amplified TCR beta CDR3. Each CDR3 protein is one row after TCRdb ran MiXCR on the multiplex PCR reads. The profile covers about 12,000 distinct CDR3 sequences, with roughly 23% appearing a single time and 13% taken by the ten largest. Sample: lung tumor tissue. Receptor source: a man in his forties or fifties with non-small cell lung cancer.

Regarding this clonotype: One end of the junction does not line up with germline, which may come from a read error. This rearrangement joins TRBV11-1 to TRBJ2-6, with D perhaps matching TRBD1 or TRBD2 (5 bases each). The CDR3 is 15 residues long. Germline V gene data show CDR1 as SGHAT and CDR2 as FQDESV (reference sequence). DNA of the CDR3: TGTACCAGCAGCTTATTCCGGGGCCCCCCCAACGTCCTGACTTTC. This gives the protein CTSSLFRGPPNVLTF.

The chain uses TRBV5-4 and TRBJ2-2, with 7 bases that match TRBD1. V shed 5 bases, J shed 4 bases, and the junction held 8 bases outside the gene matches. Germline loops: CDR1 SGHNT, CDR2 YYREEE (reference sequence). The CDR3 length is 15 residues. The CDR3 DNA follows: TGTGCCAGCAGGGATTTGGACAGGTTCACCGGGGAGCTGTTTTTT. It yields the protein CASRDLDRFTGELFF.

This clonotype was detected once. Given a much more abundant clone one base away, this may be a read error. The V call is TRBV20-1, the J call TRBJ1-1; possibly TRBD1 for D (5 bases). CDR3 size: 14 residues. V gave up 3 bases and J gave up 5 bases, with 16 bases separating them. Per the germline V gene, CDR1 is DFQATT and CDR2 is SNEGSKA (reference sequence). CDR3 sequence: CSASSDGGRTEAFF. The CDR3 nucleotides read TGCAGTGCTAGTTCGGACGGGGGGAGAACTGAAGCTTTCTTT.

This clonotype occurred many times. V and J are TRBV5-1 and TRBJ2-4; 7 positions match TRBD2. Germline V gene data show CDR1 as SGHRS and CDR2 as YFSETQ. This CDR3 has 17 amino acids. V trimming: 0 bases; J trimming: 9 bases; junction bases outside the gene matches: 15. The CDR3 loop is CASSLASGGGPVAIQYF. Written as DNA, the CDR3 is TGCGCCAGCAGCTTGGCCTCTGGGGGAGGGCCGGTCGCCATTCAGTACTTC.

This clonotype was detected ten times or more. The chain uses TRBV6-5 and TRBJ1-1; the D is unclear. The germline V gene has CDR1 MNHEY and CDR2 SVGAGI. Deletions cut 2 bases from V and 9 bases from J, with 7 bases between. The CDR3 runs 11 residues. CDR3 sequence (DNA): TGTGCCAGCAGTTACGCGACACAAGCTTTCTTT. Translated: CASSYATQAFF.

For this clonotype: A read error may be the cause here, since a much bigger clone is one base away. This sequence joins TRBV28 and TRBJ1-1, with 7 bases identical to TRBD1. The germline gives CDR1 MDHEN, CDR2 SYDVKM. The CDR3 has 14 amino acids. The CDR3 loop reads CVSSPQTGSREAFF. In DNA, the CDR3 is TGTGTCAGCAGTCCCCAGACAGGGTCAAGGGAAGCTTTCTTT.

A note on this clonotype: It may be a read error: a sequence one base away is much more abundant. The chain joins TRBV5-1 to TRBJ2-2; D perhaps matches TRBD2 (6 bases). The germline V gene encodes CDR1 SGHRS and CDR2 YFSETQ. V gave up 0 bases and J gave up 3 bases, with 18 bases separating them. This CDR3 spans 18 amino acids. CDR3 region: CASSLGQGGLSYTGELFF. The CDR3 nucleotides read TGCGCCAGCAGCTTGGGGCAGGGAGGCCTTAGCTACACCGGGGAGCTGTTTTTT.

There are a few counts of this clonotype. This chain links TRBV3-1 with TRBJ1-2; the D gene is possibly TRBD1 (6 bases). CDR3 length equals 15 residues. Trimming removed 3 bases at V and 4 bases at J, with 15 bases between. Germline CDR1 is LGHDT and CDR2 is YNNKEL (reference sequence). CDR3 nucleotides: TGTGCCAGCAGCCAGGGGGACAAGATAGGCTATGGCTACACCTTC. Amino acid sequence: CASSQGDKIGYGYTF.

This clonotype was seen only a few times. A much bigger clone sits one base away, suggesting this may be a read error. The chain recombines TRBV20-1 with TRBJ2-3, with 9 bases fitting TRBD2. Germline CDR1 DFQATT, CDR2 SNEGSKA (reference sequence). V shed 5 bases, J shed 8 bases, and the junction held 11 bases outside the gene matches. The CDR3 is 14 residues long. DNA for the CDR3: TGCAGTGCTCGACTAGCGGAAGGGCCAGGTACGCAGTATTTT. Amino acids: CSARLAEGPGTQYF.

As to this clonotype: This clone may be a read error of a much larger clone one base away. This rearrangement joins TRBV20-1 to TRBJ1-1; D perhaps matches TRBD1 (6 bases). Germline V gene lookup returns CDR1 DFQATT and CDR2 SNEGSKA (reference sequence). The CDR3 has 17 residues. Deletions cut 0 bases from V and 1 base from J, with 18 bases between. CDR3 in DNA: TGCAGTGCTAGAGATCCCCAACAACAGGGACGGAACACTGAAGCTTTCTTT. It is translated as CSARDPQQQGRNTEAFF.

The table lists this clonotype with many counts. This sequence joins TRBV2 and TRBJ1-1, with no clear D. Trimming removed 5 bases from V and 2 bases from J, with 12 bases in between. The CDR3 consists of 14 residues. Germline-derived CDR1 and CDR2 are SNHLY and FYNNEI. The CDR3 nucleotides read TGTGCCAGCAGTCCGGACGGGGTAAACACTGAAGCTTTCTTT. Its translation is CASSPDGVNTEAFF. The variable domain in full, with the rest retrieved from reference TRBV2 and TRBJ1-1, is EPEVTQTPSHQVTQMGQEVILRCVPISNHLYFYWYRQILGQKVEFLVSFYNNEISEKSEIFDDQFSVERPDGSNFTLKIRSTKLEDSAMYFCASSPDGVNTEAFFGQGTRLTVV.

This clonotype was observed many times. The chain uses TRBV2 and TRBJ2-4; 8 bases align to TRBD1. Germline lookup yields CDR1 SNHLY and CDR2 FYNNEI. Trimming cost V 4 bases and J 8 bases; bases outside gene matches: 13. This CDR3 comprises 16 residues. CDR3: CASSVGPGGYRDIQYF. DNA of the CDR3: TGTGCCAGCAGTGTCGGCCCAGGGGGCTACCGGGACATTCAGTACTTC.

Only a few counts were recorded for this clonotype. Here the CDR3 omits its conserved ending phenylalanine or tryptophan, so a read error is the likely source. J is TRBJ2-7 and V is TRBV10-3; 8 bases map to TRBD1. The V gene end was trimmed by 4 bases and the J gene end by 0 bases; junction bases not matched to a gene: 11. Germline loops: CDR1 ENHRY, CDR2 SYGVKD. CDR3 length: 17 residues. The CDR3 DNA sequence: TGTGCCATCAGTGGTTCCGGGACAGGCTTCAACTCCTACGAGCAGTACTCC. Its translation: CAISGSGTGFNSYEQYS.

This clonotype has a count of ten or more. The CDR3 is CSARGWENTEAFF. Here the CDR3 DNA reads TGCAGTGCTAGAGGTTGGGAGAACACTGAAGCTTTCTTT. The chain joins TRBV20-1 to TRBJ1-1, with unresolved D. V was clipped by 1 base and J by 1 base, with 7 bases between them. The CDR3 spans 13 residues. CDR1 is DFQATT, CDR2 SNEGSKA, per germline (reference sequence).

This clonotype came up many times. J is TRBJ2-7 and V is TRBV19, with 11 bases fitting TRBD1. The germline gives CDR1 LNHDA, CDR2 SQIVND (reference sequence). This CDR3 is 17 amino acids long. V was pared by 1 base and J by 6 bases, with 11 bases of the junction left unmatched. The CDR3 reads CASSIVGGQGAIGEQYF. In DNA, the CDR3 is TGTGCCAGTAGTATAGTCGGAGGACAGGGGGCAATCGGCGAGCAGTACTTC.

This clonotype was picked up many times. V usage is TRBV7-2 and J usage is TRBJ1-4; 7 positions match TRBD1. Germline V lookup: CDR1 SGHTA, CDR2 FQGNSA. The CDR3 length is 14 residues. The trim removed 6 bases at V and 8 bases at J, leaving 9 bases unmatched. CDR3 protein: CASSRGQAREKLFF. CDR3 in DNA: TGTGCCAGCAGTCGTGGACAGGCGAGGGAAAAACTGTTTTTT.

Concerning this clonotype itself: Here the CDR3 omits its conserved ending phenylalanine or tryptophan, so a read error is the likely source. V is TRBV6-2 or TRBV6-3 and J is TRBJ2-7; 11 bases are a match to TRBD1. Germline trimming cut 8 bases from V and 7 bases from J; bases unmatched to any gene: 10. There are 14 residues in the CDR3. Germline V gene data show CDR1 as MNHEY and CDR2 as SVGEGT. In DNA form, the CDR3 reads TGTGCCAGCTGGCCCGGACAGGGGGCGAGGGAGCAGTACTTA. It translates to CASWPGQGAREQYL.

On this clonotype itself: This may come from a read error, since a much larger clone is one base off. This chain joins TRBV19 and TRBJ1-1; 9 nucleotides agree with TRBD1. This CDR3 contains 15 residues. Germline V lookup: CDR1 LNHDA, CDR2 SQIVND (reference sequence). Losses at the gene ends were 4 bases for V and 6 bases for J; bases not matched to a gene: 9. This CDR3 is CASSTPRQGVAEAFF. In nucleotides, the CDR3 is TGTGCCAGTAGTACCCCTAGACAGGGGGTGGCTGAAGCTTTCTTT.

This clonotype was recorded many times. The chain carries TRBV5-1 and TRBJ1-1; the D is unclear. This CDR3 region has 15 residues. V was pared by 0 bases and J by 2 bases, with 11 bases between. Germline V gene data show CDR1 as SGHRS and CDR2 as YFSETQ. The CDR3 DNA follows: TGCGCCAGCAGCTTGGGCCTTGCCATAAACACTGAAGCTTTCTTT. Amino acids: CASSLGLAINTEAFF. The full variable domain, with the rest looked up from reference TRBV5-1 and TRBJ1-1, is KAGVTQTPRYLIKTRGQQVTLSCSPISGHRSVSWYQQTPGQGLQFLFEYFSETQRNKGNFPGRFSGRQFSNSRSEMNVSTLELGDSALYLCASSLGLAINTEAFFGQGTRLTVV.

This clonotype is categorized as medium-sized. The genes are TRBV9 and TRBJ1-1; D may be TRBD1 (6 bases). The CDR3 is 15 amino acids. The germline V gene has CDR1 SGDLS and CDR2 YYNGEE. V was clipped by 4 bases and J by 6 bases, with 19 bases between them. CDR3 sequence reads: CASSPWGAGGAEAFF. The DNA for the CDR3 is TGTGCCAGCAGCCCCTGGGGGGCAGGTGGGGCTGAAGCTTTCTTT.

As for this clonotype: A clone one base away is much larger, so this may be a read error. The V call is TRBV9, the J call TRBJ1-3, with D possibly matching TRBD1 (5 bases). The germline CDR1 and CDR2 sequences are SGDLS and YYNGEE. CDR3 length: 15 residues. The CDR3 coding sequence is TGTGCCAGAAGCGGACCCTCGGGGCGCGGAAACACCATATATTTT. This translates into CARSGPSGRGNTIYF.

This clonotype is medium-sized. The gene calls are TRBV3-1 and TRBJ2-7; D might be TRBD2 (5 bases). V was clipped by 5 bases and J by 1 base, with 12 bases between them. In germline, CDR1 is LGHDT, CDR2 YNNKEL (reference sequence). This CDR3 region has 14 residues. CDR3 protein: CASSSSDLSYEQYF. CDR3 sequence (DNA): TGTGCCAGCAGCTCTTCGGACTTGTCCTACGAGCAGTACTTC.

Ten or more counts support this clonotype. V is TRBV15 and J is TRBJ2-6; D unclear. V lost 0 bases, J lost 1 base, and 4 bases lay in between. Germline loops: CDR1 LNHNV, CDR2 YYDKDF (reference sequence). The CDR3 is 15 amino acids. CDR3 sequence (DNA): TGTGCCACCAGCAGAGAAGTTTCTGGGGCCAACGTCCTGACTTTC. The encoded protein is CATSREVSGANVLTF.

This clonotype came up many times. The J gene is TRBJ2-7, the V gene TRBV3-1; possible D gene TRBD1, 7 bases. Trimming stripped 0 bases from V and 1 base from J, with 13 bases between. The CDR3 totals 16 residues. Germline CDR1 reads LGHDT; CDR2 reads YNNKEL (reference sequence). The CDR3 DNA is TGTGCCAGCAGCCAAGACTTGCCAGGGGGGTCCTACGAGCAGTACTTC. Amino acid sequence: CASSQDLPGGSYEQYF.

This clonotype appeared many times. This sequence joins TRBV9 and TRBJ1-2, with D uncertain. CDR3 length: 14 amino acids. Germline assignment: CDR1 SGDLS and CDR2 YYNGEE. The ends were cut back, 0 bases at V and 4 bases at J, with 10 bases in the middle. The CDR3 here is CASSVEAGGYGYTF. CDR3 sequence (DNA): TGTGCCAGCAGCGTAGAGGCAGGAGGCTATGGCTACACCTTC.

The table lists this clonotype with a few counts. The rearrangement uses TRBV5-1 and TRBJ1-1; perhaps TRBD1 as D (6 bases). Germline lookup yields CDR1 SGHRS and CDR2 YFSETQ. The V end was cut by 1 base, the J end by 2 bases, with 9 bases between. This CDR3 has 14 amino acids. The DNA for the CDR3 is TGCGCCAGCAGCTTGAAACAGGGAAACACTGAAGCTTTCTTT. It yields the protein CASSLKQGNTEAFF.

This clonotype is judged medium-sized. The gene calls are TRBV20-1 and TRBJ1-2; TRBD1 agrees at 9 bases. The CDR3 runs 12 residues. V trimming: 6 bases; J trimming: 7 bases; junction bases outside the gene matches: 6. Germline-derived CDR1 and CDR2 are DFQATT and SNEGSKA (reference sequence). In DNA, the CDR3 is TGCAGTGCAAGAACAGGGGGCGCTGGCTACACCTTC. This translates into CSARTGGAGYTF.